In this sample, the clone carrying this TCR beta chain turned up a few times. The antigen remains undetermined. Specified time point: patch test 3, about 24 weeks after DPC sensitization. The treatment here: therapeutic diphenylcyclopropenone sensitization with weekly scalp DPC. A single record per CDR3 protein comes from TCRdb applying MiXCR to the RACE reads. The data show about 190,000 distinct CDR3 sequences, 20% to 25% seen once. The entry originates in a study of human T cells and chemical hapten exposure. Study overall: Patients additionally received therapeutic doses of diphenylcyclopropenone on the scalp once a week, and this continued throughout the roughly 25-week study. Patch tests put 0.01% DPC on the upper back, and the results were checked at 6 days. Mostly female patients had alopecia areata, totalis or universalis.

Study-level results: It was expanded TCRs that formed significantly more large CDR3 similarity clusters than controls did.

V was cut by 4 bases and J by 5 bases, with 17 bases left in between. The CDR3 covers 14 residues. The germline gives CDR1 DFQATT, CDR2 SNEGSKA (reference sequence). This receptor was identified in a woman between 40 and 50 years old with alopecia areata. Some clones in this sample may be carry-over from other donors' samples. V usage is TRBV20-1 and J usage is TRBJ2-5; a possible D gene is TRBD2 (6 bases). Specimen: whole blood, collected in connection with sensitization to the hapten diphenylcyclopropenone (DPC). In DNA form, the CDR3 reads TGCAGTGCTACAGCCGGAGGGCCGGGGGAGACCCAGTACTTC. This gives the protein CSATAGGPGETQYF.